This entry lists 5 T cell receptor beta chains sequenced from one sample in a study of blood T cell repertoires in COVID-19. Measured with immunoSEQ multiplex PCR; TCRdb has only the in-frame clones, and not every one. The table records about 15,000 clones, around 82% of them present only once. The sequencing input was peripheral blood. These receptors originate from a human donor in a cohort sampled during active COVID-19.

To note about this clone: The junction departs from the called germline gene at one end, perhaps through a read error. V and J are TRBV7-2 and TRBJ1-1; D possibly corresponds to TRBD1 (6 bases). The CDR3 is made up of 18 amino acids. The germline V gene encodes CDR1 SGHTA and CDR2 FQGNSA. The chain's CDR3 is CANSLAAQGPRMNTEAFF. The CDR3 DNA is TGTGCCAACAGCTTAGCGGCACAGGGTCCCCGCATGAACACTGAAGCTTTCTTT. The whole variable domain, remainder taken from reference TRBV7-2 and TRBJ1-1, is GAGVSQSPSNKVTEKGKDVELRCDPISGHTALYWYRQSLGQGLEFLIYFQGNSAPDKSGLPSDRFSAERTGGSVSTLTIQRTQQEDSAVYLCANSLAAQGPRMNTEAFFGQGTRLTVV.

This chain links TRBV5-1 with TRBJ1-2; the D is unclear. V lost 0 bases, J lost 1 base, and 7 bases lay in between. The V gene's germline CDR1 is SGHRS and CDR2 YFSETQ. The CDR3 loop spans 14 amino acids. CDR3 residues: CASSLGHRNYGYTF. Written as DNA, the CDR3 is TGCGCCAGCAGCTTGGGACATCGTAACTATGGCTACACCTTC.

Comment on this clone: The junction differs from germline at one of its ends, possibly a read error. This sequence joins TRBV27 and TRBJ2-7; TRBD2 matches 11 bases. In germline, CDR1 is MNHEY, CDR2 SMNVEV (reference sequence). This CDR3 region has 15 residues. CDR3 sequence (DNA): TGTGCCAGCAGGTTATTAGCGGGAGGGCCTGAAGAGCAGTACTTC. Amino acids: CASRLLAGGPEEQYF.

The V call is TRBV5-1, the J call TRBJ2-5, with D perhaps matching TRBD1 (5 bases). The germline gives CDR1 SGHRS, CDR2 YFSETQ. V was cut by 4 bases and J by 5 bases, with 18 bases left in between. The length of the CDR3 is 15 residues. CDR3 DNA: TGCGCCAGCAGCCCAACCCCCGGCAGGGTCGAGACCCAGTACTTC. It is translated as CASSPTPGRVETQYF.

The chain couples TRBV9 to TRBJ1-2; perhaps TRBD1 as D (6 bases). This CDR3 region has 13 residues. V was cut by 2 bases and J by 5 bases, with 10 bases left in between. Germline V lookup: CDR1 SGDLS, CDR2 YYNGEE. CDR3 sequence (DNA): TGTGCCAGCAGCGTCGGGGGGCGGTATGGCTACACCTTC. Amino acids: CASSVGGRYGYTF.